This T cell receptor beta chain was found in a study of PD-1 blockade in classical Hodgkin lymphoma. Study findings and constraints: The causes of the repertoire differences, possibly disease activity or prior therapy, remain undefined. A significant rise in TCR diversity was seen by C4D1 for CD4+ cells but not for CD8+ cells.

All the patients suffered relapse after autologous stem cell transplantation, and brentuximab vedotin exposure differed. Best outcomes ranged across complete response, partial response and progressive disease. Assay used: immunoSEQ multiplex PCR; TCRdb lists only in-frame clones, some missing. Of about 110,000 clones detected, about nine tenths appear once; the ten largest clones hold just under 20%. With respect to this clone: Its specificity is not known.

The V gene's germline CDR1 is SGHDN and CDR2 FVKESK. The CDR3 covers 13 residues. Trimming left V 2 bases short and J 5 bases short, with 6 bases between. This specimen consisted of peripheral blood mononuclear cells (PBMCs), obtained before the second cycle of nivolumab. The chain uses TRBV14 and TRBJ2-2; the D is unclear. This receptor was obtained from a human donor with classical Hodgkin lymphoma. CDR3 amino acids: CASSQFSTGELFF. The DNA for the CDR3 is TGTGCCAGCAGCCAATTTTCGACCGGGGAGCTGTTTTTT.